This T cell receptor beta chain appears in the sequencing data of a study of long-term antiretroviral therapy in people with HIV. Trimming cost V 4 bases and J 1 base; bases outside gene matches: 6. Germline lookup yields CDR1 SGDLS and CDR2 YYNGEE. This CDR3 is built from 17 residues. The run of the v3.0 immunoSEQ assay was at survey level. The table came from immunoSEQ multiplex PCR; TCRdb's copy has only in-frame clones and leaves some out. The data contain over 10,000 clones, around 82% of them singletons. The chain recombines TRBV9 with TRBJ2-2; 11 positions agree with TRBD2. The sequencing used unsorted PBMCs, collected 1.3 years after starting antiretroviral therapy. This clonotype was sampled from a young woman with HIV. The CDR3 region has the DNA TGTGCCAGCAGCTCGCGGACTAGCGGGCTGAACACCGGGGAGCTGTTTTTT. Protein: CASSSRTSGLNTGELFF.